This TCR beta chain came from a study of shared clonotypes between healthy human individuals. Original data processing: Filtering differed, since immunoSEQ gave only junction sequences and no quality scores. Generated by immunoSEQ multiplex PCR, the TCRdb table keeps only in-frame clones and is missing some. That table furnishes V, J and clone size, whereas the DNA furnished D and trimming. The table records over 150,000 clones, 65% to 80% of them present only once. Findings and caveats of the study: Large sequencing depth failed to make sorted-subset sequencing complete, rarefaction showed.

CDR3 length: 13 residues. V was clipped by 2 bases and J by 7 bases, with 11 bases between them. From germline, CDR1 is ENHRY and CDR2 SYGVKD. Concerning this clone itself: Its cognate antigen is unknown.

The sequencing sample was made of memory CD4+ T cells sorted from blood. As to subset: CD45RA-negative fraction. The V call is TRBV10-3, the J call TRBJ1-2, with D unclear. The clonotype was recovered from a man aged 25 to 40 in good health. The CDR3 DNA sequence: TGTGCCATCAGTGAGGACCAGACGGGTGGCTACACCTTC. Protein product: CAISEDQTGGYTF.